The clone carrying this T cell receptor (beta chain) was found many times. With 1 base removed from V and 8 bases from J, the gap between germline ends came to 9 bases. The CDR3 is 13 residues long. Germline V gene data show CDR1 as LNHDA and CDR2 as SQIVND (reference sequence). These data come from a study of T-cell reconstitution after alpha-beta-depleted transplantation in children. A library of TCRbeta sequences, prepared with unique molecular identifiers, was generated. TCRdb independently ran MiXCR on the PCR reads; one entry per CDR3 protein. The sample holds 150,000 to 200,000 distinct CDR3 sequences, approximately 15% seen once.

This sample comprised PBMCs from the stem cell graft donor, obtained from the stem cell graft. The receptor comes from a human donor who donated a stem cell graft to a child with acute lymphoblastic leukemia. The gene calls are TRBV19 and TRBJ2-4, with D hard to call. The chain's CDR3 is CASSIVQDDIQYF. DNA for the CDR3: TGTGCCAGTAGTATAGTCCAGGATGACATTCAGTACTTC.